The T cell receptor beta chain under discussion was sequenced for a study of post-analysis software for immune sequencing data. Study context: Recorded subtypes: relapsing-remitting, secondary progressive, progressive-relapsing; some patients unannotated. Whole-study findings and limits: Patients carried five TRBV segments more frequently than controls did, and TRBV5-6, TRBV5-1 and TRBV20-1 were among them. Comparison with controls showed significantly lower normalized Chao1 diversity in multiple sclerosis patients. Co-batched samples clustered tightly together by F measure.

V was clipped by 3 bases and J by 7 bases, with 7 bases between them. CDR3 size: 10 residues. Germline V gene lookup returns CDR1 DFQATT and CDR2 SNEGSKA (reference sequence). With respect to this clonotype: Its specificity is not known.

cDNA libraries for TCR beta contained unique molecular identifiers. Input of roughly 1 to 11 million T cells yielded around 500,000 cDNA molecules. Via MiXCR, TCRdb re-called the PCR reads, giving one row per CDR3 protein. The sample has approximately 350,000 distinct CDR3 sequences, approximately 33% seen once. The sequencing input was blood. This chain uses TRBV20-1 with TRBJ2-7; D remains unclear. The receptor's source is a girl aged 10 to 17 with multiple sclerosis. The CDR3: CSARIREQYF. CDR3 coding DNA: TGCAGTGCTAGGATTAGGGAGCAGTACTTC.